This T cell receptor beta chain was sequenced for a study of blood T cell repertoires in COVID-19. CDR1 is SEHNR and CDR2 is FQNEAQ in the germline V gene (reference sequence). CDR3 size: 17 residues. J lost 7 bases, V lost 5 bases, and 11 bases had no gene match. Each participant's cohort was designated according to participant-reported clinical history. The protocol was immunoSEQ multiplex PCR, while the TCRdb copy is restricted to in-frame clones and leaves out a portion. The data show 170,000 or so clones, with 87% seen just once and 7% to 7.5% held by the top ten. This clonotype originated in a woman in her forties or fifties who had recovered from COVID-19. V and J are TRBV7-9 and TRBJ2-1, with 13 bases identical to TRBD2. Source material: PBMCs or T cells enriched from blood (not recorded which). CDR3 amino acids: CASSPRLAGGSENEQFF. For the CDR3, the DNA is TGTGCCAGCAGCCCCCGACTAGCGGGAGGCTCGGAGAATGAGCAGTTCTTC.